Only a few counts were recorded for the clone carrying this TCR beta chain. Its specificity is not known. Libraries were prepared by immunoSEQ multiplex PCR; TCRdb keeps only in-frame clonotypes and omits some of them. The repertoire holds 55,000 to 90,000 clones, with 80% to 90% as singletons. This record comes from a study of OX40 agonist ivuxolimab in advanced cancers. Study-level information: Patients got intravenous ivuxolimab at 0.01 to 10 mg/kg every 2 weeks.

Study findings and constraints: Mean expanded clone counts were higher in CD8+ than CD4+ T cells.

The germline V gene encodes CDR1 MNHNY and CDR2 SVGAGI (reference sequence). V shed 10 bases and J shed 1 base, with 12 bases lying between them. This CDR3 is 13 amino acids long. The sequences come from CD4+ or CD8+ T cells sorted from blood, collected in a trial of the OX40 agonist ivuxolimab. The chain recombines TRBV6-6 with TRBJ2-3; D unresolved. The TCR was taken from an adult with an advanced solid tumor such as melanoma, head and neck, liver or kidney cancer. The CDR3: CATSLVGTDTQYF. The CDR3, as DNA: TGTGCCACCTCCCTAGTGGGCACAGATACGCAGTATTTT.